The 27 T cell receptor beta chains given below trace back to one sample, sequenced in a study of blood T cells in healthy people across ages. Combining a sample-barcoded 5' primer with a J-beta primer mix, a second PCR ran for roughly 7 to 12 cycles. In TCRdb, the 5' RACE reads were re-called with MiXCR into one record per CDR3 protein. This sample has approximately 1,700,000 distinct CDR3 sequences, with about 39% found just once. The material sequenced was blood. The receptors originated from a human donor in good health.

This rearrangement joins TRBV5-4 to TRBJ2-2; TRBD2 aligns across 14 bases. This CDR3 is 16 amino acids long. The germline gives CDR1 SGHNT, CDR2 YYREEE (reference sequence). After removal of 4 bases from V and 6 bases from J, the junction contained 5 bases not matched to a gene. The CDR3 DNA follows: TGTGCCAGCAGCCGCGGGACTAGCGGGGGTGCCGGGGAGCTGTTTTTT. It encodes CASSRGTSGGAGELFF.

V and J are TRBV4-3 and TRBJ2-1; 10 bases match TRBD1. The CDR3 has 16 amino acids. The germline CDR1 and CDR2 sequences are LGHNA and YSLEER. Trimming cost V 0 bases and J 7 bases; bases outside gene matches: 6. Here the CDR3 reads CASSQEGQGVINEQFF. The CDR3 coding sequence is TGCGCCAGCAGCCAAGAAGGACAGGGGGTAATTAATGAGCAGTTCTTC.

The chain joins TRBV28 to TRBJ1-2; no definite D call. V was trimmed by 5 bases and J by 3 bases, leaving 16 bases between them. The CDR3 length is 15 residues. The germline V gene has CDR1 MDHEN and CDR2 SYDVKM. The DNA of the CDR3 is TGTGCCAGCAGTCCAACCGGAGGTGCGGACTATGGCTACACCTTC. It specifies CASSPTGGADYGYTF.

There are a few counts of this clonotype. The gene calls are TRBV6-6 and TRBJ1-5; D unclear. Trimming removed 0 bases at V and 6 bases at J, with 12 bases between. The CDR3 sequence is 15 residues long. Germline values: CDR1 MNHNY, CDR2 SVGAGI (reference sequence). CDR3 bases: TGTGCCAGCAGTTACTCCCGGAACGCGGTTCAGCCCCAGCATTTT. This gives the protein CASSYSRNAVQPQHF.

The J gene is TRBJ2-4, the V gene TRBV20-1, with 8 bases matching TRBD2. Germline V gives CDR1 DFQATT, CDR2 SNEGSKA (reference sequence). CDR3 length: 13 amino acids. Germline trimming cut 3 bases from V and 13 bases from J; bases unmatched to any gene: 11. The CDR3 DNA reads TGCAGTGCTAGGCCGGGGGGGCCCTACGGGCAGTACTTC. It is translated as CSARPGGPYGQYF.

This clonotype was observed a few times. The chain is built from TRBV20-1 and TRBJ1-5; D possibly corresponds to TRBD1 (6 bases). The ends were cut back, 4 bases at V and 7 bases at J, with 14 bases in the middle. The CDR3 is made up of 13 amino acids. Germline lookup yields CDR1 DFQATT and CDR2 SNEGSKA (reference sequence). The CDR3 DNA is TGCAGTGCTACTACAGGGATGGGGCAGCCCCAGCATTTT. This translates into CSATTGMGQPQHF.

This rearrangement joins TRBV4-1 to TRBJ2-5; 9 nucleotides align to TRBD2. The end of the DNA fits TRBJ2-7 better, so the J call may be wrong. The CDR3 sequence is 18 residues long. Germline CDR1 MGHRA, CDR2 YSYEKL. The DNA of the CDR3 is TGCGCCAGCAGCCAAGATTCGCCGGCACTAGCGGGTATAGACGAGCAGTACTTC. Its translation: CASSQDSPALAGIDEQYF.

This clonotype has more than one count but fewer than ten. The CDR3 coding sequence is TGCGCCAGCAGCCCGGTAGGGGGGAACTACAATGAGCAGTTCTTC. This codes for CASSPVGGNYNEQFF. The chain joins TRBV5-1 to TRBJ2-1; D is tentatively TRBD1 or TRBD2 (6 bases each). CDR3 size: 15 residues. Germline V gives CDR1 SGHRS, CDR2 YFSETQ. V was shortened by 4 bases and J by 3 bases, with 14 bases between the two germline ends. The whole variable domain, remainder taken from reference TRBV5-1 and TRBJ2-1, is KAGVTQTPRYLIKTRGQQVTLSCSPISGHRSVSWYQQTPGQGLQFLFEYFSETQRNKGNFPGRFSGRQFSNSRSEMNVSTLELGDSALYLCASSPVGGNYNEQFFGPGTRLTVL.

This clonotype was counted a few times. J is TRBJ2-7 and V is TRBV5-6, with 8 nucleotides matching TRBD2. CDR1 is SGHDT and CDR2 is YYEEEE in the germline V gene. This CDR3 region has 15 residues. J was trimmed by 5 bases and V by 0 bases; bases with no gene match: 7. CDR3 nucleotide sequence: TGTGCCAGCAGCTTGGCTTTGCGGGGGGTAGACGAGCAGTACTTC. It codes for CASSLALRGVDEQYF.

The chain carries TRBV7-9 and TRBJ2-3; no reliable D call. Looked up from germline, CDR1 is SEHNR and CDR2 is FQNEAQ (reference sequence). CDR3 length: 16 residues. Trimming removed 2 bases from V and 1 base from J, with 13 bases in between. In nucleotides, the CDR3 is TGTGCCAGCAGCTTAAATCGGCCTGTTGGCACAGATACGCAGTATTTT. The encoded protein is CASSLNRPVGTDTQYF.

This clonotype appeared many times. The chain has TRBV5-6 and TRBJ2-3, with a weak D call TRBD2 (5 bases). Trimming removed 3 bases at V and 4 bases at J, with 15 bases between. Germline CDR1 reads SGHDT; CDR2 reads YYEEEE. The CDR3 covers 15 residues. The CDR3 loop reads CASSWTPPPPDTQYF. Written as DNA, the CDR3 is TGTGCCAGCAGCTGGACTCCGCCTCCGCCAGATACGCAGTATTTT.

The rearrangement uses TRBV20-1 and TRBJ2-4; D not resolved. The J call may be in error: the DNA end matches TRBJ2-7 better. Germline CDR1 reads DFQATT; CDR2 reads SNEGSKA (reference sequence). CDR3 length: 12 amino acids. Here the CDR3 DNA reads TGCAGTGCTTTGACACCAACTTACGAGCAGTACTTC. Translating it yields CSALTPTYEQYF.

The chain has TRBV3-1 and TRBJ2-3, with TRBD2 as a possible D gene (6 bases). Germline V gives CDR1 LGHDT, CDR2 YNNKEL (reference sequence). V dropped 0 bases and J dropped 3 bases, with 10 bases sitting between them. CDR3 length equals 15 residues. The CDR3 spells CASSQEGRETDTQYF. The CDR3 DNA sequence: TGTGCCAGCAGCCAAGAGGGGCGGGAAACAGATACGCAGTATTTT.

The V and J genes are TRBV6-2 or TRBV6-3 and TRBJ2-1, with D unclear. V was pared by 4 bases and J by 6 bases, with 13 bases between. The CDR3 is 14 amino acids. The germline V gene encodes CDR1 MNHEY and CDR2 SVGEGT. The CDR3 DNA reads TGTGCCAGCAGTTCGGCAGGTTGGAGCAATGAGCAGTTCTTC. Translation gives CASSSAGWSNEQFF.

This clonotype turned up a few times. The chain's CDR3 is CSAPVGGTQYF. DNA for the CDR3: TGCAGTGCTCCGGTGGGAGGTACGCAGTATTTT. The genes are TRBV20-1 and TRBJ2-3; possible D gene TRBD2, 6 bases. This CDR3 comprises 11 residues. CDR1 DFQATT and CDR2 SNEGSKA come from the germline V gene (reference sequence). V was pared by 5 bases and J by 8 bases, with 11 bases between.

This CDR3 reads CASISVGFYEQYF. CDR3 sequence (DNA): TGTGCCAGCATCAGCGTAGGGTTTTACGAGCAGTACTTC. The chain couples TRBV28 to TRBJ2-7; D uncertain. Germline V gene lookup returns CDR1 MDHEN and CDR2 SYDVKM. The CDR3 length is 13 residues. Trimming pared 7 bases from V and 4 bases from J, leaving 14 bases between.

The rearrangement links TRBV11-3 to TRBJ2-6; D is perhaps TRBD2 (5 bases). V was cut by 5 bases and J by 2 bases, with 16 bases left in between. CDR3 length equals 17 residues. Germline V gene sequence: CDR1 SGHNT, CDR2 YENEEA. The CDR3 coding sequence is TGTGCCAGCAGCGGCCACCCGGGGTGGGCTGGGGCCAACGTCCTGACTTTC. Protein sequence: CASSGHPGWAGANVLTF.

This clonotype occurred many times. The chain carries TRBV10-3 and TRBJ1-4; tentative D call: TRBD1 (5 bases). This CDR3 contains 14 residues. The germline CDR1 and CDR2 sequences are ENHRY and SYGVKD. Trimming took 0 bases from V and 11 from J, leaving 13 bases between them. CDR3 sequence: CAISESATKGKLFF. The CDR3 DNA reads TGTGCCATCAGTGAGTCCGCCACCAAGGGGAAACTGTTTTTT.

The rearrangement links TRBV15 to TRBJ1-5; a possible D gene is TRBD1 (6 bases). Germline V gene sequence: CDR1 LNHNV, CDR2 YYDKDF (reference sequence). V lost 5 bases and J 0 bases, leaving 11 bases between the germline ends. This CDR3 comprises 15 residues. This CDR3 reads CATSGRGYSNQPQHF. The CDR3 bases are TGTGCCACCAGCGGCAGGGGTTATAGCAATCAGCCCCAGCATTTT.

The chain has TRBV5-1 and TRBJ1-4; maybe TRBD1 (5 bases). CDR1 is SGHRS and CDR2 is YFSETQ in the germline V gene. Between the trimmed V and J ends, which lost 3 bases and 8 bases, there was a span of 17 bases. The CDR3 runs 15 residues. CDR3 region: CASSWAGTVGEKLFF. The CDR3 DNA sequence: TGCGCCAGCAGCTGGGCCGGGACTGTGGGAGAAAAACTGTTTTTT.

This clonotype showed up just a few times. The chain joins TRBV9 to TRBJ1-6, with 7 bases lining up with TRBD1. J lost 5 bases, V lost 0 bases, and 2 bases had no gene match. Germline CDR1 SGDLS, CDR2 YYNGEE. This CDR3 spans 15 amino acids. The CDR3 spells CASSVAQGDNSPLHF. The CDR3 DNA is TGTGCCAGCAGCGTAGCGCAGGGGGATAATTCACCCCTCCACTTT.

This clonotype was detected ten times or more. The V and J genes are TRBV29-1 and TRBJ2-7, with D perhaps being TRBD1 or TRBD2 (5 bases each). Germline values: CDR1 SQVTM, CDR2 ANQGSEA. V was pared by 4 bases and J by 0 bases, with 10 bases between. The length of the CDR3 is 13 residues. In DNA form, the CDR3 reads TGCAGCGTTGTTGGGGGTGACTCCTACGAGCAGTACTTC. Protein product: CSVVGGDSYEQYF.

The chain couples TRBV20-1 to TRBJ2-4, with 11 nucleotides matching TRBD2. The CDR3 length is 14 residues. The V and J ends lost 3 bases and 13 bases, in that order; junction bases with no gene match: 11. CDR1 is DFQATT and CDR2 is SNEGSKA in the germline V gene (reference sequence). CDR3 sequence reads: CSARATSGAYKQYF. DNA for the CDR3: TGCAGTGCTAGGGCGACTAGCGGGGCCTACAAGCAGTACTTC.

J is TRBJ1-2 and V is TRBV12-3 or TRBV12-4; TRBD1 aligns across 7 bases. The V gene end was trimmed by 7 bases and the J gene end by 4 bases; junction bases not matched to a gene: 6. This CDR3 has 13 amino acids. This CDR3 is CASNQDRIYGYTF. The DNA of the CDR3 is TGTGCCAGCAACCAGGACAGGATCTATGGCTACACCTTC.

The rearrangement links TRBV6-2 or TRBV6-3 to TRBJ2-1, with TRBD2 matching over 11 bases. CDR3 size: 14 residues. Germline V lookup: CDR1 MNHEY, CDR2 SVGEGT. The ends lost 8 bases at V and 13 bases at J; junction bases unmatched: 13. The CDR3 DNA follows: TGTGCCAGCGAAGACGGTCTAGCGGGGGGCAAACAGTTCTTC. Amino acid sequence: CASEDGLAGGKQFF.

The rearrangement uses TRBV28 and TRBJ2-3; 7 nucleotides match TRBD2. There are 14 residues in the CDR3. Per the germline V gene, CDR1 is MDHEN and CDR2 is SYDVKM. V was clipped by 7 bases and J by 3 bases; unmatched bases: 7. The CDR3 spells CASIVTGGTDTQYF. The CDR3 nucleotides read TGTGCCAGCATCGTAACCGGGGGGACAGATACGCAGTATTTT.

The chain joins TRBV7-7 to TRBJ2-5; maybe TRBD2 (6 bases). Per germline, CDR1 SSHAT and CDR2 FNYEAQ (reference sequence). The CDR3 has 14 residues. Trimming removed 5 bases from V and 7 bases from J, with 17 bases in between. The CDR3 nucleotides are TGTGCCAGCAGCGAGGAGGGACCCGGGCCGACCCAGTACTTC. It encodes CASSEEGPGPTQYF.